This T cell receptor (beta chain) comes out of a study of blood T cell repertoires in COVID-19. About the research overall: T cells, B-cell-depleted T cells, or PBMCs provided the cDNA or gDNA that served as material.

Repertoires were generated with immunoSEQ multiplex PCR, while TCRdb's copy carries only in-frame clones and drops some. The sample yields around 190,000 clones, more than 65% seen once. Germline assignment: CDR1 MNHEY and CDR2 SVGAGI. CDR3 length equals 13 residues. J was trimmed by 4 bases and V by 6 bases; bases with no gene match: 0. The chain carries TRBV6-5 and TRBJ1-5; TRBD1 agrees at 10 bases. Sample: PBMCs or T cells enriched from blood (not recorded which). This sequence was found in a woman in her forties or fifties with acute COVID-19. CDR3 region: CASRGQGNQPQHF. The CDR3 DNA reads TGTGCCAGCAGGGGACAGGGGAATCAGCCCCAGCATTTT.